Below are 29 T cell receptor beta chains sequenced from a single sample in a study of cytomegalovirus exposure and HLA in healthy donors. The PCR was carried out with 60 Vbeta primers and 13 Jbeta primers. The data were produced by immunoSEQ multiplex PCR, yet TCRdb's version contains in-frame clones alone and is incomplete. The table shows around 63,000 clones, with 65% to 85% occurring only once. Material: PBMCs. All receptors come from a woman younger than 45 in good health and CMV-seronegative.

This chain uses TRBV9 with TRBJ1-2; D is perhaps TRBD1 (5 bases). Germline CDR1 is SGDLS and CDR2 is YYNGEE. Trimming left V 3 bases short and J 7 bases short, with 19 bases between. The CDR3 consists of 15 residues. The CDR3 loop is CASSAAPGPEGGYTF. The CDR3 DNA is TGTGCCAGCAGCGCCGCCCCGGGACCGGAGGGTGGCTACACCTTC.

This clone showed up just once. The CDR3 region has the DNA TGCAGCGTTGATCTTTCAGGGGGCGGAACTGAAGCTTTCTTT. This gives the protein CSVDLSGGGTEAFF. The V call is TRBV29-1, the J call TRBJ1-1; 8 bases are a match to TRBD1. CDR3 size: 14 residues. The V segment lost 3 bases and the J segment 5 bases; nucleotides outside the gene matches: 8. CDR1 is SQVTM, CDR2 ANQGSEA, per germline.

The chain carries TRBV5-6 and TRBJ2-1; 9 nucleotides match TRBD2. The CDR3 totals 14 residues. The trim removed 4 bases at V and 7 bases at J, leaving 6 bases unmatched. The germline V gene encodes CDR1 SGHDT and CDR2 YYEEEE. The CDR3, as DNA: TGTGCCAGCAGCATGGCTAGCGGGGCGAATGAGCAGTTCTTC. Translation gives CASSMASGANEQFF.

The CDR3 DNA follows: TGTGCCAGCAGTCATAGTTCCGGACAGGGCACAGATACGCAGTATTTT. It specifies CASSHSSGQGTDTQYF. The chain combines TRBV9 with TRBJ2-3, with 7 bases fitting TRBD1. The CDR3 is made up of 16 amino acids. CDR1 is SGDLS and CDR2 is YYNGEE in the germline V gene. After removal of 5 bases from V and 1 base from J, the junction contained 10 bases not matched to a gene.

The rearrangement joins TRBV5-6 to TRBJ2-5, with unresolved D. Trimming took off 6 bases at V and 7 bases at J, with 10 bases between the two ends. Germline values: CDR1 SGHDT, CDR2 YYEEEE. CDR3 length: 11 residues. The CDR3 protein is CASTHAGTQYF. The CDR3 coding sequence is TGTGCCAGCACCCACGCCGGGACCCAGTACTTC.

The genes are TRBV6-5 and TRBJ1-6; a weak D match, TRBD1 (6 bases). Germline V CDR1 and CDR2: MNHEY, SVGAGI. Between the trimmed V and J ends, which lost 4 bases and 10 bases, there was a span of 17 bases. This CDR3 comprises 15 residues. The CDR3 region has the DNA TGTGCCAGCAGTTCACGAGGACAGCCAGTCTCACCCCTCCACTTT. It codes for CASSSRGQPVSPLHF.

The chain employs TRBV4-3 and TRBJ2-1, with 9 bases fitting TRBD2. The ends lost 1 base at V and 2 bases at J; junction bases unmatched: 3. Germline lookup yields CDR1 LGHNA and CDR2 YSLEER. The CDR3 covers 16 residues. The CDR3 is CASSQGAGGTYNEQFF. CDR3 DNA: TGCGCCAGCAGCCAAGGAGCGGGGGGTACCTACAATGAGCAGTTCTTC.

CDR3 sequence: CASSFALRDTEAFF. The CDR3 nucleotides are TGTGCCAGCAGCTTTGCCCTGAGGGACACTGAAGCTTTCTTT. This rearrangement joins TRBV7-2 to TRBJ1-1; D is unclear. V was clipped by 3 bases and J by 3 bases, with 11 bases between them. This CDR3 region has 14 residues. Per the germline V gene, CDR1 is SGHTA and CDR2 is FQGNSA.

The chain joins TRBV5-5 to TRBJ1-1, with 10 nucleotides matching TRBD1. Germline CDR1 SGHKS, CDR2 YYEKEE (reference sequence). The J segment lost 4 bases and the V segment lost 4 bases, leaving 4 bases of the junction unmatched. CDR3 length: 14 residues. The CDR3 region is CASSMGQGSTEAFF. CDR3 nucleotides: TGTGCCAGCAGCATGGGACAGGGGAGCACTGAAGCTTTCTTT.

V and J are TRBV11-2 and TRBJ1-2; no definite D call. CDR1 is SGHAT, CDR2 FQNNGV, per germline. The CDR3 consists of 13 residues. Trimming took off 0 bases at V and 0 bases at J, with 2 bases between the two ends. CDR3 nucleotides: TGTGCCAGCAGCTTAGATACTAACTATGGCTACACCTTC. Its protein product is CASSLDTNYGYTF.

The chain has TRBV19 and TRBJ2-3; no firm D call. The CDR3 is 15 amino acids. Germline CDR1 LNHDA, CDR2 SQIVND (reference sequence). Trimming took 4 bases from V and 5 from J, leaving 16 bases between them. CDR3 in DNA: TGTGCCAGTAGTACCACCAGGCCCATCCTAGATACGCAGTATTTT. This translates into CASSTTRPILDTQYF.

This clone was detected only a few times. This chain links TRBV4-3 with TRBJ1-1, with a tentative D call TRBD1 (5 bases). The ends were cut back, 1 base at V and 1 base at J, with 7 bases in the middle. This CDR3 spans 14 amino acids. Germline V gene sequence: CDR1 LGHNA, CDR2 YSLEER. The CDR3 DNA reads TGCGCCAGCAGCCAAGGGACATCGAACACTGAAGCTTTCTTT. This encodes CASSQGTSNTEAFF.

A note on this clone: The germline gene is not matched at one end of the junction; a read error may be the cause. This chain joins TRBV7-7 and TRBJ2-2, with 10 bases that match TRBD1. This CDR3 spans 16 amino acids. Germline values: CDR1 SSHAT, CDR2 FNYEAQ (reference sequence). The CDR3 DNA reads TGTGCTAGCAGCCCAGGGACAGGGGAGAACACCGGGGAGCTGTTTTTT. Protein product: CASSPGTGENTGELFF.

The chain recombines TRBV19 with TRBJ2-3; no firm D call. There are 15 residues in the CDR3. Trimming left V 5 bases short and J 0 bases short, with 12 bases between. Germline CDR1 reads LNHDA; CDR2 reads SQIVND (reference sequence). Written as DNA, the CDR3 is TGTGCCAGTAGTGACGAGGTCACTAGCACAGATACGCAGTATTTT. Its protein product is CASSDEVTSTDTQYF.

The genes are TRBV12-5 and TRBJ1-2, with 11 bases fitting TRBD1. Germline values: CDR1 LGHNT, CDR2 FRNRAP. Trimming cost V 1 base and J 8 bases; bases outside gene matches: 6. The CDR3 spans 15 residues. The CDR3 nucleotides read TGTGCTAGTGGTTTGGCCGGACAGGGGGCGGACGGCTACACCTTC. Its translation: CASGLAGQGADGYTF.

This clone was seen only a few times. The chain is built from TRBV18 and TRBJ2-1, with TRBD2 identical over 8 bases. This CDR3 contains 14 residues. V lost 4 bases, J lost 8 bases, and 7 bases stayed unmatched. Germline assignment: CDR1 KGHSH and CDR2 LQKENI. In nucleotides, the CDR3 is TGTGCCAGCTCACAATCGGACGGGGGGGATGAGCAGTTCTTC. It yields the protein CASSQSDGGDEQFF.

This clone was detected a few times. This chain's CDR3 is CASSPGQGRSGNTIYF. CDR3 DNA: TGTGCCAGCAGCCCCGGACAGGGACGCTCTGGAAACACCATATATTTT. The J gene is TRBJ1-3, the V gene TRBV5-5; the match to TRBD1 covers 8 bases. Germline lookup yields CDR1 SGHKS and CDR2 YYEKEE (reference sequence). This CDR3 spans 16 amino acids. V lost 4 bases to trimming and J lost 0 bases; unmatched junction nucleotides: 6.

This clone is judged medium-sized. The chain combines TRBV6-6 with TRBJ1-5, with D uncertain. This CDR3 has 14 amino acids. Germline loops: CDR1 MNHNY, CDR2 SVGAGI (reference sequence). V was trimmed by 3 bases and J by 7 bases, leaving 13 bases between them. The CDR3 spells CASSYFGVDQPQHF. CDR3 nucleotides: TGTGCCAGCAGTTATTTCGGGGTCGACCAGCCCCAGCATTTT.

The CDR3 DNA is TGTGCCAGCAGCCCCGGACAGGGAGACTATGGCTACACCTTC. Translating gives CASSPGQGDYGYTF. This chain links TRBV11-2 with TRBJ1-2, with 8 bases lining up with TRBD1. With V trimmed by 5 bases and J by 3 bases, 5 bases remained unmatched. The germline gives CDR1 SGHAT, CDR2 FQNNGV. The CDR3 spans 14 residues.

The rearrangement joins TRBV14 to TRBJ2-5, with D perhaps matching TRBD2 (6 bases). The CDR3 consists of 14 residues. Trimming shortened V by 3 bases and J by 4 bases, and 12 bases separated the two germline ends. Germline CDR1 SGHDN, CDR2 FVKESK. The CDR3: CASSHLGGGETQYF. As DNA, the CDR3 is TGTGCCAGCAGCCATCTGGGGGGAGGAGAGACCCAGTACTTC.

The V and J genes are TRBV9 and TRBJ1-2; tentatively, D is TRBD1 (5 bases). Looked up from germline, CDR1 is SGDLS and CDR2 is YYNGEE. Trimming took 6 bases from V and 3 from J, leaving 15 bases between them. The CDR3 is made up of 14 amino acids. The CDR3 sequence: CASTYGGVDYGYTF. CDR3 DNA sequence: TGTGCCAGCACCTACGGGGGGGTGGACTATGGCTACACCTTC.

Only one count was recorded for this clone. This chain's CDR3 is CASASLRGNTGELFF. The CDR3 DNA reads as TGTGCCAGCGCTAGCTTGCGGGGAAACACCGGGGAGCTGTTTTTT. V usage is TRBV9 and J usage is TRBJ2-2; tentatively, D is TRBD2 (6 bases). This CDR3 region has 15 residues. Trimming removed 7 bases from V and 2 bases from J, with 15 bases in between. Germline V CDR1 and CDR2: SGDLS, YYNGEE.

This clone was seen more than once but under ten times. The V call is TRBV11-2, the J call TRBJ1-2; 12 bases match TRBD1. The junction had 10 bases not matched to a gene; V was cut back by 6 bases and J by 5 bases. This CDR3 is 16 amino acids long. Germline V gene lookup returns CDR1 SGHAT and CDR2 FQNNGV. Here the CDR3 reads CASRKPGQGANYGYTF. CDR3 DNA sequence: TGTGCCAGCAGAAAACCGGGACAGGGGGCGAATTATGGCTACACCTTC.

The rearrangement joins TRBV30 to TRBJ2-3, with D unclear. CDR1 and CDR2 (germline): GTSNPN, SVGIG (reference sequence). Trimming left V 1 base short and J 2 bases short, with 10 bases between. This CDR3 has 14 amino acids. CDR3 residues: CAWSATSSTDTQYF. The CDR3 DNA follows: TGTGCCTGGAGTGCCACTTCCTCCACAGATACGCAGTATTTT.

The J gene is TRBJ2-3, the V gene TRBV5-4; the D gene is possibly TRBD1 (5 bases). The CDR3 length is 15 residues. Trimming pared 5 bases from V and 0 bases from J, leaving 13 bases between. Germline-derived CDR1 and CDR2 are SGHNT and YYREEE (reference sequence). This CDR3 is CASRNGATSTDTQYF. For the CDR3, the DNA is TGTGCCAGCAGGAATGGGGCTACGAGCACAGATACGCAGTATTTT.

By share, this clone ranks as medium-sized. The V and J genes are TRBV25-1 and TRBJ2-3; D may be TRBD1 (5 bases). This CDR3 region has 14 residues. V lost 1 base to trimming and J lost 1 base, with 6 bases between them. CDR1 and CDR2 from the germline V gene are MGHDK and SYGVNS. This CDR3 is CASSESRGTDTQYF. The CDR3 coding sequence is TGTGCCAGCAGTGAATCCAGGGGCACAGATACGCAGTATTTT.

The V and J genes are TRBV30 and TRBJ1-3; 8 nucleotides agree with TRBD1. This CDR3 spans 15 amino acids. Germline values: CDR1 GTSNPN, CDR2 SVGIG (reference sequence). The V gene end was trimmed by 3 bases and the J gene end by 1 base; junction bases not matched to a gene: 5. The CDR3 bases are TGTGCCTGGAGCCAGGGGGCTAATTCTGGAAACACCATATATTTT. Translated, it gives CAWSQGANSGNTIYF. The variable domain in full, completed from reference TRBV30 and TRBJ1-3, reads SQTIHQWPATLVQPVGSPLSLECTVEGTSNPNLYWYRQAAGRGLQLLFYSVGIGQISSEVPQNLSASRPQDRQFILSSKKLLLSDSGFYLCAWSQGANSGNTIYFGEGSWLTVV.

This clone was recorded a few times. The chain links TRBV19 to TRBJ2-1, with D possibly being TRBD2 (6 bases). This CDR3 has 15 amino acids. Per the germline V gene, CDR1 is LNHDA and CDR2 is SQIVND (reference sequence). The germline V and J ends were trimmed by 3 bases and 9 bases, with 18 bases remaining between them. DNA for the CDR3: TGTGCCAGTAGTATCTACTCCTCGGCCGGGGGTGAGCAGTTCTTC. Protein product: CASSIYSSAGGEQFF.

V usage is TRBV7-8 and J usage is TRBJ2-2; maybe TRBD1 (5 bases). Germline loops: CDR1 SGHVS, CDR2 FQNEAQ. The CDR3 contains 16 residues. Trimming removed 1 base at V and 0 bases at J, with 9 bases between. CDR3 in DNA: TGTGCCAGCAGCTTAGGGGGCAGACCGAACACCGGGGAGCTGTTTTTT. It is translated as CASSLGGRPNTGELFF.